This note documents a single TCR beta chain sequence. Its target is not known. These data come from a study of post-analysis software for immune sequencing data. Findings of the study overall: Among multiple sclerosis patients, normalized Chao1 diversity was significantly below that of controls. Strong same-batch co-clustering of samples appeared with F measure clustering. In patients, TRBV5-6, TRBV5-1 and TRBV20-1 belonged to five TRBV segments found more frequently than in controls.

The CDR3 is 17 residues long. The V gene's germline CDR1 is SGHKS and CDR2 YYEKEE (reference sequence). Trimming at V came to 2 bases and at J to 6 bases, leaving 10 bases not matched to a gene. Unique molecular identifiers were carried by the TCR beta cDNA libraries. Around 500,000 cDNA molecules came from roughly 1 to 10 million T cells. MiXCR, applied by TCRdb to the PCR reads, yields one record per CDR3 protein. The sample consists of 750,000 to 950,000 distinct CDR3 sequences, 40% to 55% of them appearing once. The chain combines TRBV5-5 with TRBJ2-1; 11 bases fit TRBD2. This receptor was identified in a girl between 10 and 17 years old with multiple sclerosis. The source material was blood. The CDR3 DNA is TGTGCCAGCAGCTTTTATGGTGGGACTAGCGGTTCCAATGAGCAGTTCTTC. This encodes CASSFYGGTSGSNEQFF.